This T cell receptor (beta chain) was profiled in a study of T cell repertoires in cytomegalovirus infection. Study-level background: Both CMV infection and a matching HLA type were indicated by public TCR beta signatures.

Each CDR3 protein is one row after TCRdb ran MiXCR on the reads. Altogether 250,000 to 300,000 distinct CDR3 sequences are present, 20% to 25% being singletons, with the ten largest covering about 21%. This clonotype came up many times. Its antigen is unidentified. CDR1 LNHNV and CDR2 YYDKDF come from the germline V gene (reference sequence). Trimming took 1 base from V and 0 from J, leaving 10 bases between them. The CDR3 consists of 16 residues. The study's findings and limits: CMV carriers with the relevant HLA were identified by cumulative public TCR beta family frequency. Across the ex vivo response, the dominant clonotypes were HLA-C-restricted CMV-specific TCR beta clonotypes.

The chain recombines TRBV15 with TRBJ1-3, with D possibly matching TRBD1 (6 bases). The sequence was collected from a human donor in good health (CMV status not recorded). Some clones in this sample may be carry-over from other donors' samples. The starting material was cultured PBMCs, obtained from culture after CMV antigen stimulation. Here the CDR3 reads CATSRAGQSSGNTIYF. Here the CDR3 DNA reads TGTGCCACCAGCAGAGCCGGACAGAGCTCTGGAAACACCATATATTTT.